Described below is a single T cell receptor (beta chain) sequence and its context. The data belong to a study of blood T cell repertoires in COVID-19. The overall study: Nucleic acid was either cDNA or gDNA, and it came from T cells, B-cell-depleted T cells, or PBMCs.

In the original workflow: Estimation of nucleated cell counts relied on the amplification of reference gene primers. Sequencing was performed with immunoSEQ multiplex PCR; in TCRdb, only in-frame clones are kept and a portion is missing. Clonal size and the V and J genes are those of that table, whereas D and trimming came from the DNA. The table records about 120,000 clones, 85% to 90% of them present only once. The CDR3 is made up of 16 amino acids. Per germline, CDR1 ENHRY and CDR2 SYGVKD. V was pared by 6 bases and J by 2 bases, with 5 bases of the junction left unmatched. Sequenced input: peripheral blood. The TCR was taken from a human donor with acute or convalescent COVID-19. The donor label of this sample is uncertain. V usage is TRBV10-3 and J usage is TRBJ2-7; 15 nucleotides line up with TRBD2. CDR3 nucleotide sequence: TGTGCCATCAGATCTGGGACTAGCGGGAGGACCTACGAGCAGTACTTC. It is translated as CAIRSGTSGRTYEQYF.